The 25 T cell receptor beta chains given below trace back to one sample, sequenced in a study of blood T cell repertoires in COVID-19. Data came from immunoSEQ multiplex PCR; TCRdb stores just in-frame clones and leaves some out. The sample includes approximately 210,000 clones, 65% to 85% seen only once; the top ten take 4.3%. The material sequenced was PBMCs or T cells enriched from blood (not recorded which). The receptors originated from a man between 25 and 39 years old with acute COVID-19.

CDR3 DNA sequence: TGTGCCAGCAGCTTAGAGCCCCGACTCTCGGGCTATGGCTACACCTTC. The encoded protein is CASSLEPRLSGYGYTF. This rearrangement joins TRBV7-9 to TRBJ1-2; D unresolved. This CDR3 has 16 amino acids. Germline-derived CDR1 and CDR2 are SEHNR and FQNEAQ (reference sequence). Trimming cost V 1 base and J 4 bases, with 16 bases left between them.

The rearrangement links TRBV19 to TRBJ2-3; possible D gene TRBD1, 6 bases. Germline values: CDR1 LNHDA, CDR2 SQIVND (reference sequence). This CDR3 has 15 amino acids. Trimming removed 1 base from V and 5 bases from J, with 13 bases in between. The CDR3 spells CASSIARGRGDTQYF. CDR3 bases: TGTGCCAGTAGTATAGCCAGGGGTAGAGGAGATACGCAGTATTTT.

CDR3 loop: CASSLRDPPTGELFF. DNA for the CDR3: TGTGCCAGCAGCTTGAGGGATCCCCCCACCGGGGAGCTGTTTTTT. The genes are TRBV7-9 and TRBJ2-2; D possibly corresponds to TRBD2 (5 bases). The CDR3 has 15 residues. Germline lookup yields CDR1 SEHNR and CDR2 FQNEAQ (reference sequence). V lost 3 bases, J lost 4 bases, and 12 bases lay in between.

The V call is TRBV9, the J call TRBJ2-7; 8 nucleotides line up with TRBD2. The trim removed 0 bases at V and 9 bases at J, leaving 8 bases unmatched. The CDR3 totals 14 residues. CDR1 is SGDLS, CDR2 YYNGEE, per germline. In DNA form, the CDR3 reads TGTGCCAGCAGCGTAGACGGGGGGGTACGCAGGCAGTACTTC. It is translated as CASSVDGGVRRQYF.

The gene calls are TRBV14 and TRBJ1-5; D is ambiguous. Germline V lookup: CDR1 SGHDN, CDR2 FVKESK. V gave up 1 base and J gave up 7 bases, with 5 bases separating them. The CDR3 extends over 12 amino acids. This CDR3 is CASSQGGQPQHF. The DNA for the CDR3 is TGTGCCAGCAGCCAAGGAGGCCAGCCCCAGCATTTT.

The chain is built from TRBV12-5 and TRBJ2-7; the D gene is possibly TRBD2 (7 bases). Germline-derived CDR1 and CDR2 are LGHNT and FRNRAP. V shed 2 bases and J shed 7 bases, with 15 bases lying between them. There are 14 residues in the CDR3. CDR3 sequence (DNA): TGTGCTAGTGGTTTGCTGCCGGGGGGCGGTGAGCAGTACTTC. Its translation is CASGLLPGGGEQYF. Full variable domain (remainder filled in from reference TRBV12-5 and TRBJ2-7): DARVTQTPRHKVTEMGQEVTMRCQPILGHNTVFWYRQTMMQGLELLAYFRNRAPLDDSGMPKDRFSAEMPDATLATLKIQPSEPRDSAVYFCASGLLPGGGEQYFGPGTRLTVT.

V gene TRBV10-3 combines with J gene TRBJ2-5, with 8 bases that match TRBD2. Germline loops: CDR1 ENHRY, CDR2 SYGVKD. The CDR3 runs 14 residues. The trim removed 5 bases at V and 5 bases at J, leaving 7 bases unmatched. CDR3 nucleotide sequence: TGTGCCATCAGTCCCCTCGGGAGGGAGGAGACCCAGTACTTC. Amino acids: CAISPLGREETQYF.

The chain joins TRBV10-3 to TRBJ2-5, with D tentatively TRBD2 (6 bases). The CDR3 totals 17 residues. CDR1 and CDR2 from the germline V gene are ENHRY and SYGVKD. Trimming stripped 0 bases from V and 4 bases from J, with 18 bases between. The DNA for the CDR3 is TGTGCCATCAGTGAGTCGAAACTCACGGGGGTAAGAGAGACCCAGTACTTC. Protein sequence: CAISESKLTGVRETQYF.

V is TRBV5-1 and J is TRBJ1-3; 7 bases agree with TRBD1. CDR1 is SGHRS and CDR2 is YFSETQ in the germline V gene. The CDR3 is 16 amino acids. J lost 0 bases, V lost 1 base, and 4 bases had no gene match. The CDR3 loop is CASSLWAGGSGNTIYF. CDR3 coding DNA: TGCGCCAGCAGCTTGTGGGCAGGGGGCTCTGGAAACACCATATATTTT.

The genes are TRBV7-9 and TRBJ2-7, with D unclear. The CDR3 contains 12 residues. Germline loops: CDR1 SEHNR, CDR2 FQNEAQ (reference sequence). Between the trimmed V and J ends, which lost 1 base and 5 bases, there was a span of 6 bases. CDR3 bases: TGTGCCAGCAGCTTAGGTTGGCACGAGCAGTACTTC. Translated: CASSLGWHEQYF.

The V and J genes are TRBV5-1 and TRBJ1-1; D call uncertain. The V gene lost 7 bases and the J gene lost 1 base, with 14 bases spanning the gap. CDR1 is SGHRS, CDR2 YFSETQ, per germline. The CDR3 loop spans 14 amino acids. The CDR3 coding sequence is TGCGCCAGCGAAGGAGGCAGTAAGAACACTGAAGCTTTCTTT. It specifies CASEGGSKNTEAFF.

This rearrangement joins TRBV5-4 to TRBJ1-6; 8 positions agree with TRBD1. This CDR3 is built from 17 residues. V shed 0 bases and J 10 bases; nucleotides not matched to a gene: 12. Germline CDR1 SGHNT, CDR2 YYREEE (reference sequence). The CDR3 protein is CASSLASPGTGGSPLHF. The CDR3 DNA follows: TGTGCCAGCAGCTTGGCCTCTCCCGGGACAGGCGGATCACCCCTCCACTTT.

This sequence joins TRBV11-2 and TRBJ2-5; 12 positions agree with TRBD2. CDR3 size: 19 residues. CDR1 SGHAT and CDR2 FQNNGV come from the germline V gene. After removal of 5 bases from V and 5 bases from J, the junction contained 18 bases not matched to a gene. The DNA for the CDR3 is TGTGCCAGCAGCCTACGGACTAGCGGGGCCGTCCTCGGGGGGGAGACCCAGTACTTC. This encodes CASSLRTSGAVLGGETQYF.

The gene calls are TRBV2 and TRBJ2-7; D gene unclear. Trimming removed 2 bases from V and 6 bases from J, with 5 bases in between. Germline values: CDR1 SNHLY, CDR2 FYNNEI. This CDR3 spans 11 amino acids. The CDR3 sequence: CASSEHPEQYF. The CDR3 bases are TGTGCCAGCAGTGAACATCCCGAGCAGTACTTC.

The V gene is TRBV15, the J gene TRBJ2-5; 7 bases match TRBD2. V was pared by 5 bases and J by 2 bases, with 8 bases of the junction left unmatched. The CDR3 sequence is 15 residues long. In germline, CDR1 is LNHNV, CDR2 YYDKDF (reference sequence). This chain's CDR3 is CATSPRGDSQETQYF. Written as DNA, the CDR3 is TGTGCCACCAGCCCCCGGGGGGATTCGCAAGAGACCCAGTACTTC.

This clone has a handful of counts. The CDR3 is CASSGPGNTEAFF. CDR3 in DNA: TGTGCCAGCAGCGGCCCGGGGAACACTGAAGCTTTCTTT. This chain uses TRBV11-2 with TRBJ1-1; no clear D. CDR3 size: 13 residues. Per the germline V gene, CDR1 is SGHAT and CDR2 is FQNNGV. V dropped 5 bases and J dropped 1 base, with 8 bases sitting between them.

The gene calls are TRBV4-1 and TRBJ1-1, with TRBD1 matching over 8 bases. V shed 4 bases and J 6 bases; nucleotides not matched to a gene: 13. The CDR3 consists of 16 residues. Germline CDR1 reads MGHRA; CDR2 reads YSYEKL. CDR3 sequence (DNA): TGCGCCAGCAGCCTAACGACAGGGGTGGAAAGGTCTGAAGCTTTCTTT. This encodes CASSLTTGVERSEAFF.

The chain couples TRBV12-3 or TRBV12-4 to TRBJ1-6, with D unresolved. The V gene lost 3 bases and the J gene lost 7 bases, with 7 bases spanning the gap. The CDR3 consists of 13 residues. This CDR3 reads CASSLPVNSPLHF. CDR3 nucleotides: TGTGCCAGCAGTTTGCCGGTAAATTCACCCCTCCACTTT.

This rearrangement joins TRBV4-1 to TRBJ2-7; TRBD1 matches at 11 bases. Germline CDR1 is MGHRA and CDR2 is YSYEKL. V shed 2 bases, J shed 7 bases, and the junction held 4 bases outside the gene matches. CDR3 length equals 14 residues. As DNA, the CDR3 is TGCGCCAGCAGCCAACCGGGACAGGGGGGGGAGCAGTACTTC. Translation gives CASSQPGQGGEQYF.

CDR3 loop: CASSSGQGRPMNTEAFF. The CDR3 nucleotides read TGTGCCAGCAGCTCCGGACAGGGAAGGCCCATGAACACTGAAGCTTTCTTT. The chain recombines TRBV9 with TRBJ1-1; 8 bases map to TRBD1. The V segment lost 4 bases and the J segment 0 bases; nucleotides outside the gene matches: 11. Germline V gene data show CDR1 as SGDLS and CDR2 as YYNGEE. This CDR3 region has 17 residues. Using reference TRBV9 and TRBJ1-1 for the parts outside the CDR3, the full variable domain is DSGVTQTPKHLITATGQRVTLRCSPRSGDLSVYWYQQSLDQGLQFLIQYYNGEERAKGNILERFSAQQFPDLHSELNLSSLELGDSALYFCASSSGQGRPMNTEAFFGQGTRLTVV.

The chain recombines TRBV25-1 with TRBJ2-1; TRBD1 matches 10 bases. V was clipped by 5 bases and J by 4 bases; unmatched bases: 5. Germline loops: CDR1 MGHDK, CDR2 SYGVNS. The CDR3 runs 15 residues. The CDR3 nucleotides read TGTGCCAGCAGTAGCGGGACAGGGGTGTACAATGAGCAGTTCTTC. Protein product: CASSSGTGVYNEQFF.

The gene calls are TRBV7-9 and TRBJ1-5; 8 bases align to TRBD1. There are 14 residues in the CDR3. The germline CDR1 and CDR2 sequences are SEHNR and FQNEAQ (reference sequence). The J segment lost 5 bases and the V segment lost 5 bases, leaving 5 bases of the junction unmatched. The DNA of the CDR3 is TGTGCCAGCAGCCGGACAGGGATGGATCAGCCCCAGCATTTT. Amino acids: CASSRTGMDQPQHF.

V gene TRBV9 combines with J gene TRBJ1-2, with TRBD1 matching over 7 bases. This CDR3 is built from 17 residues. Germline V gene lookup returns CDR1 SGDLS and CDR2 YYNGEE. The trim removed 3 bases at V and 3 bases at J, leaving 14 bases unmatched. The chain's CDR3 is CASSAPREGRGDYGYTF. The CDR3 region has the DNA TGTGCCAGCAGCGCCCCGAGAGAGGGCAGGGGGGACTATGGCTACACCTTC.

This clone was seen a handful of times. Sequence at one end of the junction differs from germline and may be a read error. This rearrangement joins TRBV4-2 to TRBJ1-5, with D perhaps TRBD1 (5 bases). The CDR3 has 15 amino acids. Germline lookup yields CDR1 LGHNA and CDR2 YNFKEQ. The CDR3: CASSQEDIANQPQHF. The CDR3 nucleotides are TGTGCCAGCAGTCAAGAGGACATAGCAAATCAGCCCCAGCATTTT.

This clone was counted a single time. The V call is TRBV7-9, the J call TRBJ1-1; maybe TRBD1 (6 bases). Deletions cut 5 bases from V and 6 bases from J, with 10 bases between. CDR1 SEHNR and CDR2 FQNEAQ come from the germline V gene (reference sequence). This CDR3 has 12 amino acids. DNA of the CDR3: TGTGCCAGCAGCAAAAACAGGGCTGAAGCTTTCTTT. Protein sequence: CASSKNRAEAFF.